Listed below are T cell receptor beta chains from one sample, sequenced in a study of blood T cell repertoires in COVID-19. Assay: immunoSEQ multiplex PCR; the TCRdb copy retains only in-frame clones and omits some. The sample shows 350,000 to 450,000 clones, about nine tenths of them seen only once. The specimen was PBMCs or T cells enriched from blood (not recorded which). Every receptor here comes from a woman aged 30 to 39 who had recovered from COVID-19. Each CDR3 is given with its conserved first and last residue. A D gene is named only where the DNA matches it firmly. The listing skips clone size in some rows; elsewhere it reads once, few, many or a size class.

CDR3 length: 15
J gene: TRBJ2-5
D gene: TRBD1
V gene: TRBV7-9
clone size: .
CDR3 DNA: TGTGCCAGCAGCCCGACAGGGGGCGAGGGAGAGACCCAGTACTTC
CDR3 protein: CASSPTGGEGETQYF

CDR3 length: 13
J gene: TRBJ2-7
D gene: .
V gene: TRBV28
clone size: .
CDR3 DNA: TGTGCCAGCAGTTTGTCGGGAGCCTACGAGCAGTACTTC
CDR3 protein: CASSLSGAYEQYF

CDR3 length: 17
J gene: TRBJ1-5
D gene: TRBD1
V gene: TRBV7-9
clone size: .
CDR3 DNA: TGTGCCAGCAGCCGCGGACAGGGCAGGGATAGCAATCAGCCCCAGCATTTT
CDR3 protein: CASSRGQGRDSNQPQHF

CDR3 length: 13
J gene: TRBJ1-5
D gene: .
V gene: TRBV6-5
clone size: .
CDR3 DNA: TGTGCCAGCAGATTGACAGTCAATCAGCCCCAGCATTTT
CDR3 protein: CASRLTVNQPQHF

CDR3 length: 12
J gene: TRBJ2-7
D gene: .
V gene: TRBV5-5
clone size: .
CDR3 DNA: TGTGCCAGCAATCGGGGATCCTACGAGCAGTACTTC
CDR3 protein: CASNRGSYEQYF

CDR3 length: 15
J gene: TRBJ1-2
D gene: TRBD1
V gene: TRBV27
clone size: .
CDR3 DNA: TGTGCCAGCAGTTCCTCAGGGGGCGCGAACTATGGCTACACCTTC
CDR3 protein: CASSSSGGANYGYTF

CDR3 length: 15
J gene: TRBJ1-2
D gene: .
V gene: TRBV28
clone size: .
CDR3 DNA: TGTGCCAGCAGTTTAAGGGTCCTATTGGAGGGAGGCTACACCTTC
CDR3 protein: CASSLRVLLEGGYTF

CDR3 length: 13
J gene: TRBJ2-7
D gene: TRBD1
V gene: TRBV10-3
clone size: once
CDR3 DNA: TGTGCCATCAGTGGGACAGGGCCCTACGAGCAGTACTTC
CDR3 protein: CAISGTGPYEQYF

CDR3 length: 17
J gene: TRBJ2-1
D gene: .
V gene: TRBV4-2
clone size: .
CDR3 DNA: TGTGCCAGCAGCGCTGGGTATGGGCAGGGAATTAGAAATGAGCAGTTCTTC
CDR3 protein: CASSAGYGQGIRNEQFF

CDR3 length: 16
J gene: TRBJ1-1
D gene: TRBD1
V gene: TRBV6-1
clone size: .
CDR3 DNA: TGTGCCAGCAGTGCGCGACTTGGACAGGGAAACACTGAAGCTTTCTTT
CDR3 protein: CASSARLGQGNTEAFF

CDR3 length: 14
J gene: TRBJ1-6
D gene: .
V gene: TRBV6-5
clone size: .
CDR3 DNA: TGTGCCAGCAGTTACTCGACAGATAATTCACCCCTCCACTTT
CDR3 protein: CASSYSTDNSPLHF

CDR3 length: 13
J gene: TRBJ2-3
D gene: .
V gene: TRBV4-1
clone size: .
CDR3 DNA: TGCGCCAGCAGCCAAGATCCGGACTCCTCGGAGTATTTT
CDR3 protein: CASSQDPDSSEYF

CDR3 length: 15
J gene: TRBJ1-3
D gene: TRBD1
V gene: TRBV19
clone size: .
CDR3 DNA: TGTGCCAGTAGTATCGAGGGGGCGAAAGGAAACACCATATATTTT
CDR3 protein: CASSIEGAKGNTIYF

CDR3 length: 13
J gene: TRBJ1-2
D gene: .
V gene: TRBV28
clone size: .
CDR3 DNA: TGTGCCAGCAGAACACTTGACAGCTATGGCTACACCTTC
CDR3 protein: CASRTLDSYGYTF

CDR3 length: 17
J gene: TRBJ2-7
D gene: TRBD2
V gene: TRBV11-2
clone size: .
CDR3 DNA: TGTGCCAGCAGCTTAGTAATAGGGACTAGCGGGGCCTACGAGCAGTACTTC
CDR3 protein: CASSLVIGTSGAYEQYF

CDR3 length: 15
J gene: TRBJ2-6
D gene: .
V gene: TRBV7-9
clone size: .
CDR3 DNA: TGTGCCAGCAGCTTCATCGGCTCTGGGGCCAACGTCCTGACTTTC
CDR3 protein: CASSFIGSGANVLTF

CDR3 length: 15
J gene: TRBJ2-5
D gene: .
V gene: TRBV7-2
clone size: .
CDR3 DNA: TGTGCCAGCAGCTTAGATGGGCGCCCCCAAGAGACCCAGTACTTC
CDR3 protein: CASSLDGRPQETQYF

CDR3 length: 14
J gene: TRBJ1-3
D gene: .
V gene: TRBV18
clone size: .
CDR3 DNA: TGTGCCAGCTCCCCCGGGACAACGAGAAACACCATATATTTT
CDR3 protein: CASSPGTTRNTIYF

CDR3 length: 13
J gene: TRBJ2-7
D gene: .
V gene: TRBV11-2
clone size: few
CDR3 DNA: TGTGCCAGCAGCTCCCGTTCGCGGGCCGAGCAGTACTTC
CDR3 protein: CASSSRSRAEQYF

CDR3 length: 16
J gene: TRBJ2-1
D gene: TRBD2
V gene: TRBV19
clone size: few
CDR3 DNA: TGTGCCAGTAGTATCTCCGCTAGCGGGAGTTTAAATGAGCAGTTCTTC
CDR3 protein: CASSISASGSLNEQFF

CDR3 length: 13
J gene: TRBJ1-3
D gene: TRBD1
V gene: TRBV30
clone size: .
CDR3 DNA: TGTGCCTGGGGGACAGGACCTGGAAACACCATATATTTT
CDR3 protein: CAWGTGPGNTIYF

CDR3 length: 15
J gene: TRBJ1-1
D gene: .
V gene: TRBV27
clone size: .
CDR3 DNA: TGTGCCAGCAGTTTATCGGGGGGTCAGGTGCCTGAAGCTTTCTTT
CDR3 protein: CASSLSGGQVPEAFF

CDR3 length: 17
J gene: TRBJ1-1
D gene: .
V gene: TRBV15
clone size: .
CDR3 DNA: TGTGCCACCAGCAGAGGGCAGGGAGGGAGTAAGGACACTGAAGCTTTCTTT
CDR3 protein: CATSRGQGGSKDTEAFF

CDR3 length: 13
J gene: TRBJ1-2
D gene: .
V gene: TRBV4-1
clone size: once
CDR3 DNA: TGCGCCAGCAGCCAAGTTGGAGGGGATGGCTACACCTTC
CDR3 protein: CASSQVGGDGYTF

CDR3 length: 16
J gene: TRBJ2-1
D gene: TRBD1
V gene: TRBV18
clone size: .
CDR3 DNA: TGTGCCAGCTCATCCCGGGACAGGGTGACCTACAATGAGCAGTTCTTC
CDR3 protein: CASSSRDRVTYNEQFF

CDR3 length: 12
J gene: TRBJ1-1
D gene: .
V gene: TRBV12-3/TRBV12-4
clone size: .
CDR3 DNA: TGTGCCAGCAGCCACCCTAGGACTGAAGCTTTCTTT
CDR3 protein: CASSHPRTEAFF

CDR3 length: 13
J gene: TRBJ2-2
D gene: .
V gene: TRBV12-3/TRBV12-4
clone size: .
CDR3 DNA: TGTGCCAGCAGTTTTGTGAGGGCCGGGGAGCTGTTTTTT
CDR3 protein: CASSFVRAGELFF

CDR3 length: 16
J gene: TRBJ2-7
D gene: TRBD1
V gene: TRBV9
clone size: .
CDR3 DNA: TGTGCCAGCAGCGTTGGTGCCGGGACAGCGTTGTACGAGCAGTACTTC
CDR3 protein: CASSVGAGTALYEQYF

CDR3 length: 15
J gene: TRBJ2-7
D gene: TRBD1
V gene: TRBV6-5
clone size: .
CDR3 DNA: TGTGCCAGCAGCCTCCGGGACAGGGGGTCGAACGAGCAGTACTTC
CDR3 protein: CASSLRDRGSNEQYF

CDR3 length: 14
J gene: TRBJ2-3
D gene: TRBD2
V gene: TRBV19
clone size: .
CDR3 DNA: TGTGCCAGTTCCTCTAGCGGATACACAGATACGCAGTATTTT
CDR3 protein: CASSSSGYTDTQYF

CDR3 length: 15
J gene: TRBJ1-2
D gene: .
V gene: TRBV28
clone size: .
CDR3 DNA: TGTGCCAGCAGTAATGGCGGGGGTCATGGTCATGGCTACACCTTC
CDR3 protein: CASSNGGGHGHGYTF

CDR3 length: 16
J gene: TRBJ2-1
D gene: TRBD2
V gene: TRBV5-1
clone size: .
CDR3 DNA: TGCGCCAGCAGCTCTTTGACTAGCGGGATTAACAATGAGCAGTTCTTC
CDR3 protein: CASSSLTSGINNEQFF

CDR3 length: 15
J gene: TRBJ1-1
D gene: TRBD1
V gene: TRBV7-9
clone size: .
CDR3 DNA: TGTGCCAGCAGCTCCCGAGGGGGCACGAACACTGAAGCTTTCTTT
CDR3 protein: CASSSRGGTNTEAFF

CDR3 length: 14
J gene: TRBJ2-3
D gene: .
V gene: TRBV9
clone size: .
CDR3 DNA: TGTGCCAGCAGCGCCCCAGGGAGCACAGATACGCAGTATTTT
CDR3 protein: CASSAPGSTDTQYF

CDR3 length: 15
J gene: TRBJ1-4
D gene: .
V gene: TRBV10-2
clone size: once
CDR3 DNA: TGCGCCAGCAGTGAGACTTTGGCGGGCGGGGAAAAACTGTTTTTT
CDR3 protein: CASSETLAGGEKLFF

CDR3 length: 14
J gene: TRBJ2-2
D gene: .
V gene: TRBV5-1
clone size: .
CDR3 DNA: TGCGCCAGCAGGGCCACATTGAACACCGGGGAGCTGTTTTTT
CDR3 protein: CASRATLNTGELFF

CDR3 length: 14
J gene: TRBJ2-5
D gene: .
V gene: TRBV29-1
clone size: .
CDR3 DNA: TGCAGCGTTGAAGATATAAAGGGGCGAGAGACCCAGTACTTC
CDR3 protein: CSVEDIKGRETQYF

CDR3 length: 15
J gene: TRBJ2-7
D gene: TRBD2
V gene: TRBV6-5
clone size: .
CDR3 DNA: TGTGCCAGCAGTTCCCGACTAGCCAACTTCTACGAGCAGTACTTC
CDR3 protein: CASSSRLANFYEQYF

CDR3 length: 16
J gene: TRBJ2-2
D gene: .
V gene: TRBV9
clone size: .
CDR3 DNA: TGTGCCAGCAGCCTCCAAGGGGGTTCGAACACCGGGGAGCTGTTTTTT
CDR3 protein: CASSLQGGSNTGELFF

CDR3 length: 15
J gene: TRBJ2-7
D gene: TRBD2
V gene: TRBV19
clone size: .
CDR3 DNA: TGTGCCAGTAGTACCGCAAGCGGGACCTCCTACGAGCAGTACTTC
CDR3 protein: CASSTASGTSYEQYF

CDR3 length: 14
J gene: TRBJ1-2
D gene: TRBD1
V gene: TRBV7-2
clone size: .
CDR3 DNA: TGTGCCAGCAGCTCTAGGGGGACAGCCTCTGGCTACACCTTC
CDR3 protein: CASSSRGTASGYTF

CDR3 length: 15
J gene: TRBJ2-7
D gene: .
V gene: TRBV4-1
clone size: .
CDR3 DNA: TGCGCCAGCAGCCAATACGCCGAGAGCTCCTACGAGCAGTACTTC
CDR3 protein: CASSQYAESSYEQYF

CDR3 length: 15
J gene: TRBJ1-1
D gene: TRBD1
V gene: TRBV30
clone size: .
CDR3 DNA: TGTGCCTGGAGTCCGGGACAGCTCCTGAACACTGAAGCTTTCTTT
CDR3 protein: CAWSPGQLLNTEAFF

CDR3 length: 15
J gene: TRBJ1-1
D gene: .
V gene: TRBV30
clone size: .
CDR3 DNA: TGTGCCTGGGGCCGCTTTAAAGGACAAGAGCTTGAAGCTTTCTTT
CDR3 protein: CAWGRFKGQELEAFF

CDR3 length: 16
J gene: TRBJ2-7
D gene: TRBD2
V gene: TRBV11-2
clone size: .
CDR3 DNA: TGTGCCAGCAGCGTGGGACTAGCGGGAGGAGTCTACGAGCAGTACTTC
CDR3 protein: CASSVGLAGGVYEQYF

CDR3 length: 18
J gene: TRBJ2-6
D gene: TRBD1
V gene: TRBV7-2
clone size: .
CDR3 DNA: TGTGCCAGCAGCTTAGCGGGACAGGGGGCGCGCGGGGCCAACGTCCTGACTTTC
CDR3 protein: CASSLAGQGARGANVLTF

CDR3 length: 17
J gene: TRBJ2-5
D gene: TRBD2
V gene: TRBV23-1
clone size: .
CDR3 DNA: TGCGCCAGCAGTCAATCGGGACTAGAGCGACCCCGGGGGGCCCAGTACTTC
CDR3 protein: CASSQSGLERPRGAQYF

CDR3 length: 12
J gene: TRBJ2-3
D gene: .
V gene: TRBV5-1
clone size: .
CDR3 DNA: TGCGCCAGCAGCTTATGGAGATATACGCAGTATTTT
CDR3 protein: CASSLWRYTQYF

CDR3 length: 14
J gene: TRBJ2-7
D gene: TRBD2
V gene: TRBV7-9
clone size: .
CDR3 DNA: TGTGCCAGCAGAACGCAGCGGGAGGACTACGAGCAGTACTTC
CDR3 protein: CASRTQREDYEQYF

CDR3 length: 15
J gene: TRBJ1-5
D gene: TRBD1
V gene: TRBV9
clone size: .
CDR3 DNA: TGTGCCAGCAGCGCCGGGACAGGATCTAATCAGCCCCAGCATTTT
CDR3 protein: CASSAGTGSNQPQHF